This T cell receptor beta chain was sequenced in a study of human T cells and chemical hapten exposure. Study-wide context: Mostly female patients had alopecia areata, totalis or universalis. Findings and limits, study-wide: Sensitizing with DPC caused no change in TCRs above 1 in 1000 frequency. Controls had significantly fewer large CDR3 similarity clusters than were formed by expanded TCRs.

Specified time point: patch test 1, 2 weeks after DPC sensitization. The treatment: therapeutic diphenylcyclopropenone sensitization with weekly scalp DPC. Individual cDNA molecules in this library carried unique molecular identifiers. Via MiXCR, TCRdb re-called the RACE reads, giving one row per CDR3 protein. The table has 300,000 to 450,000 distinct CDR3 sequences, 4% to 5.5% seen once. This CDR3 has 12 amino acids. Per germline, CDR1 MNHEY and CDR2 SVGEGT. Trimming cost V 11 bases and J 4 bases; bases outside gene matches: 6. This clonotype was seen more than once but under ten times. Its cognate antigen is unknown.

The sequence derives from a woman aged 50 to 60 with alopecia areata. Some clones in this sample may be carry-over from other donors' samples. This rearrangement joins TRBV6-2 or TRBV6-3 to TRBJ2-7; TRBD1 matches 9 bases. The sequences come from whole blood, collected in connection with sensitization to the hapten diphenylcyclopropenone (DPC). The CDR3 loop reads CASRDRAYEQYF. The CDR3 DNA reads TGTGCCTCCCGGGACAGGGCGTACGAGCAGTACTTC.